The 2 T cell receptor beta chains in this list originate from one sample, sequenced in a study of memory CD4+ T cells and cytomegalovirus serostatus. Single viable CD3+CD4+CD8-CD45RO+ cells were sorted as the memory CD4+ T cells. Clones were sequenced by immunoSEQ multiplex PCR, and TCRdb holds only the in-frame ones, with some missing. The profile shows approximately 41,000 clones, 76% of them singletons. Sequenced sample: memory CD4+ T cells from blood. The receptors were gathered from an adult in good health and CMV-seronegative.

V gene TRBV18 combines with J gene TRBJ1-5; no clear D. The CDR3 extends over 14 amino acids. Trimming cost V 3 bases and J 0 bases, with 6 bases left between them. Looked up from germline, CDR1 is KGHSH and CDR2 is LQKENI. The CDR3: CASSPIPSNQPQHF. The CDR3 region has the DNA TGTGCCAGCTCACCGATTCCTAGCAATCAGCCCCAGCATTTT.

The J gene is TRBJ2-3, the V gene TRBV5-4; possible D gene TRBD1, 5 bases. Trimming removed 0 bases at V and 6 bases at J, with 11 bases between. The germline V gene has CDR1 SGHNT and CDR2 YYREEE (reference sequence). The CDR3 sequence is 14 residues long. CDR3 sequence reads: CASSLGGNRDTQYF. For the CDR3, the DNA is TGTGCCAGCAGCTTGGGGGGCAACCGGGATACGCAGTATTTT.